This entry lists 30 T cell receptor beta chains sequenced from one sample in a study of regulatory T cells in long-lasting Graves disease. Investigators prepared the TCR beta libraries by applying iRepertoire HTBI primers and Arm-PCR of CDR3 regions. TCRdb redid the calling of the multiplex PCR reads with MiXCR, one entry per CDR3 protein. Altogether under 500,000 distinct CDR3 sequences are present, 20% to 25% being singletons, with the ten largest covering 7.8%. Specified time point: persistent/refractory GD, antithyroid drugs over 5 years with positive TRAb. Isolated PBMC RNA provided the starting material for the TCR library. This material consisted of peripheral blood mononuclear cells (PBMCs), taken when the disease was refractory, from a patient treated with antithyroid drugs. Receptors originate from a female donor with Graves disease.

This clonotype occurred a few times. The CDR3 loop is CASNDGGAYGYTF. The CDR3 DNA follows: TGTGCCAGTAATGACGGCGGGGCCTATGGCTACACCTTC. This chain links TRBV19 with TRBJ1-2; D may be TRBD1 (5 bases). The CDR3 spans 13 residues. In germline, CDR1 is LNHDA, CDR2 SQIVND (reference sequence). The V and J ends lost 7 bases and 4 bases respectively, with 13 bases between them.

As concerns this clonotype: In this CDR3 the conserved last residue, phenylalanine or tryptophan, is missing, so a read error is likely. The chain links TRBV11-2 to TRBJ2-1; maybe TRBD1 (6 bases). Germline V gene lookup returns CDR1 SGHAT and CDR2 FQNNGV. This CDR3 has 13 amino acids. V lost 2 bases to trimming and J lost 9 bases, with 11 bases between them. This chain's CDR3 is CASSLRGSGEQFL. The CDR3 DNA reads TGTGCCAGCAGCTTAAGGGGGTCGGGTGAGCAGTTCCTC.

V and J are TRBV25-1 and TRBJ2-4; 7 nucleotides agree with TRBD1. The CDR3 runs to 15 residues. CDR1 and CDR2 (germline): MGHDK, SYGVNS. V was pared by 1 base and J by 8 bases, with 8 bases of the junction left unmatched. CDR3 DNA sequence: TGTGCCAGCAGTGAATTTGGCAGGGGGTTACACATTCAGTACTTC. Amino acid sequence: CASSEFGRGLHIQYF.

Only a few counts were recorded for this clonotype. The chain uses TRBV28 and TRBJ1-2; D unresolved. This CDR3 contains 15 residues. Germline values: CDR1 MDHEN, CDR2 SYDVKM. V lost 0 bases to trimming and J lost 2 bases, with 10 bases between them. Here the CDR3 reads CASSLWGRLNYGYTF. The DNA for the CDR3 is TGTGCCAGCAGTTTATGGGGCCGTTTAAACTATGGCTACACCTTC.

This clonotype appeared many times. V is TRBV11-1 and J is TRBJ1-2, with D unclear. V shed 5 bases and J shed 5 bases, with 12 bases lying between them. The CDR3 extends over 13 amino acids. Germline V gene data show CDR1 as SGHAT and CDR2 as FQDESV (reference sequence). The CDR3 nucleotides are TGTGCCAGCAGCCCAAGGACGGCTTATGGCTACACCTTC. Its protein product is CASSPRTAYGYTF.

This clonotype showed up many times. The chain is built from TRBV11-2 and TRBJ2-7; D is unclear. The CDR3 extends over 13 amino acids. V dropped 1 base and J dropped 3 bases, with 7 bases sitting between them. CDR1 is SGHAT, CDR2 FQNNGV, per germline. In DNA, the CDR3 is TGTGCCAGCAGCTTAGCTCCAAACTACGAGCAGTACTTC. Amino acid sequence: CASSLAPNYEQYF.

This clonotype was seen only a few times. The rearrangement uses TRBV30 and TRBJ2-2, with D perhaps TRBD2 (6 bases). Per the germline V gene, CDR1 is GTSNPN and CDR2 is SVGIG (reference sequence). V was pared by 3 bases and J by 10 bases, with 21 bases between. This CDR3 spans 15 amino acids. The CDR3 sequence: CAWRAPTGLPEELFF. The CDR3 region has the DNA TGTGCCTGGAGAGCTCCAACGGGACTGCCGGAGGAGCTGTTTTTT.

In its sample, this clonotype was seen many times. The rearrangement uses TRBV28 and TRBJ1-4, with D possibly TRBD1 on 6 matching bases. Trimming removed 4 bases at V and 2 bases at J, with 11 bases between. Germline CDR1 is MDHEN and CDR2 is SYDVKM. The CDR3 runs 15 residues. DNA of the CDR3: TGTGCCAGCAGTTCAGGAGGACAGACTAATGAAAAACTGTTTTTT. Translation gives CASSSGGQTNEKLFF.

This clonotype was picked up many times. The gene calls are TRBV5-1 and TRBJ2-7, with TRBD2 identical over 8 bases. The V and J ends lost 1 base and 6 bases, in that order; junction bases with no gene match: 3. Per the germline V gene, CDR1 is SGHRS and CDR2 is YFSETQ. The CDR3 runs to 13 residues. This CDR3 is CASSLPGGPEQYF. The CDR3 coding sequence is TGCGCCAGCAGCTTGCCGGGAGGGCCCGAGCAGTACTTC.

This clonotype was recorded many times. The genes are TRBV2 and TRBJ2-2, with D perhaps matching TRBD1 (6 bases). CDR1 and CDR2 (germline): SNHLY, FYNNEI. The CDR3 has 14 amino acids. Trimming pared 6 bases from V and 2 bases from J, leaving 10 bases between. The CDR3 region is CASRVTGNTGELFF. CDR3 sequence (DNA): TGTGCCAGCAGGGTGACAGGAAACACCGGGGAGCTGTTTTTT.

Of note for this clonotype: Here the CDR3 omits its conserved ending phenylalanine or tryptophan, so a read error is the likely source. The chain employs TRBV27 and TRBJ2-7; TRBD1 agrees at 7 bases. J was trimmed by 2 bases and V by 6 bases; bases with no gene match: 4. Per the germline V gene, CDR1 is MNHEY and CDR2 is SMNVEV (reference sequence). The CDR3 consists of 13 residues. The CDR3 DNA sequence: TGTGCCAGCAGACAGGGGACGCCCTACGAGCAGTACTAC. It encodes CASRQGTPYEQYY.

On this clonotype itself: This may be a read error: a much more frequent sequence differs by one nucleotide. The genes are TRBV28 and TRBJ1-3; tentative D call: TRBD1 (5 bases). V was cut by 5 bases and J by 7 bases, with 21 bases left in between. The CDR3 consists of 16 residues. Germline V lookup: CDR1 MDHEN, CDR2 SYDVKM. This CDR3 is CASSQTLEWDGNTIYF. The CDR3 DNA reads as TGTGCCAGCAGTCAAACCCTAGAGTGGGACGGGAACACCATATATTTT. Combining the CDR3 with reference TRBV28 and TRBJ1-3 gives the whole variable domain DVKVTQSSRYLVKRTGEKVFLECVQDMDHENMFWYRQDPGLGLRLIYFSYDVKMKEKGDIPEGYSVSREKKERFSLILESASTNQTSMYLCASSQTLEWDGNTIYFGEGSWLTVV.

V usage is TRBV19 and J usage is TRBJ1-5; D call uncertain. The germline V gene has CDR1 LNHDA and CDR2 SQIVND (reference sequence). V lost 3 bases to trimming and J lost 3 bases, with 12 bases between them. This CDR3 spans 15 amino acids. CDR3: CASSIVSRHNQPQHF. The CDR3 nucleotides read TGTGCCAGTAGTATCGTCTCTCGCCACAATCAGCCCCAGCATTTT.

This clonotype has at least ten counts. The CDR3 nucleotides are TGTGCCAGCATCGATGGGGGACTAGCTAGCGAGCAGTACTTC. It yields the protein CASIDGGLASEQYF. The V and J genes are TRBV11-2 and TRBJ2-7; 9 bases are a match to TRBD2. CDR1 is SGHAT and CDR2 is FQNNGV in the germline V gene. V trimming: 7 bases; J trimming: 6 bases; junction bases outside the gene matches: 10. The length of the CDR3 is 14 residues.

This clonotype was seen only once. The genes are TRBV11-3 and TRBJ2-1; TRBD2 matches at 9 bases. The germline CDR1 and CDR2 sequences are SGHNT and YENEEA. The CDR3 has 15 amino acids. Trimming cost V 1 base and J 9 bases; bases outside gene matches: 7. The CDR3 protein is CASSLASGTSSEQFF. The DNA of the CDR3 is TGTGCCAGCAGCTTAGCTAGCGGGACTTCTAGTGAGCAGTTCTTC.

This clonotype was detected many times. The V and J genes are TRBV2 and TRBJ1-2; TRBD1 matches at 7 bases. Germline V gives CDR1 SNHLY, CDR2 FYNNEI. The length of the CDR3 is 13 residues. Trimming cost V 6 bases and J 8 bases; bases outside gene matches: 9. CDR3: CASRTTGVRGYTF. In nucleotides, the CDR3 is TGTGCCAGCAGGACAACAGGGGTACGAGGCTACACCTTC.

This clonotype has at least ten counts. This chain connects TRBV28 to TRBJ2-5; possible D gene TRBD2, 6 bases. V was clipped by 5 bases and J by 2 bases, with 12 bases between them. The CDR3 contains 14 residues. Germline loops: CDR1 MDHEN, CDR2 SYDVKM. CDR3 in amino acids: CASSPAGLQETQYF. Here the CDR3 DNA reads TGTGCCAGCAGTCCTGCGGGACTTCAAGAGACCCAGTACTTC.

This clonotype came up many times. The genes are TRBV6-5 and TRBJ2-7; unclear D gene. Germline V gene lookup returns CDR1 MNHEY and CDR2 SVGAGI. Trimming cost V 0 bases and J 0 bases, with 9 bases left between them. The CDR3 spans 15 residues. CDR3 DNA sequence: TGTGCCAGCAGTTACTCTCGACGCCGCTCCTACGAGCAGTACTTC. The encoded protein is CASSYSRRRSYEQYF.

This clonotype was seen a few times. This chain connects TRBV4-1 to TRBJ1-2; no clear D. V was shortened by 0 bases and J by 2 bases, with 13 bases between the two germline ends. The CDR3 runs 16 residues. The germline V gene encodes CDR1 MGHRA and CDR2 YSYEKL. In DNA, the CDR3 is TGCGCCAGCAGCCAAGATGGGATAGGGCCAAACTATGGCTACACCTTC. Translating it yields CASSQDGIGPNYGYTF.

Only a few counts were recorded for this clonotype. The CDR3 protein is CASSPSGRGGGNVLTF. As DNA, the CDR3 is TGTGCCAGCAGCCCCAGCGGTCGGGGTGGAGGAAACGTCCTGACTTTC. The chain carries TRBV7-9 and TRBJ2-6, with D possibly matching TRBD2 (5 bases). Trimming cost V 5 bases and J 10 bases, with 21 bases left between them. Germline CDR1 and CDR2: SEHNR and FQNEAQ (reference sequence). This CDR3 region has 16 residues.

The table lists this clonotype with a few counts. This rearrangement joins TRBV11-2 to TRBJ2-3, with no clear D. The CDR3 length is 13 residues. Germline V gives CDR1 SGHAT, CDR2 FQNNGV. V was shortened by 7 bases and J by 4 bases, with 12 bases between the two germline ends. The CDR3: CASNQGFADTQYF. The CDR3 DNA reads as TGTGCCAGCAACCAAGGCTTCGCAGATACGCAGTATTTT. Full variable domain (missing parts from reference TRBV11-2 and TRBJ2-3): EAGVAQSPRYKIIEKRQSVAFWCNPISGHATLYWYQQILGQGPKLLIQFQNNGVVDDSQLPKDRFSAERLKGVDSTLKIQPAKLEDSAVYLCASNQGFADTQYFGPGTRLTVL.

The chain links TRBV3-1 to TRBJ2-2; possible D gene TRBD2, 6 bases. The CDR3 extends over 18 amino acids. Trimming took off 0 bases at V and 4 bases at J, with 18 bases between the two ends. Germline-derived CDR1 and CDR2 are LGHDT and YNNKEL (reference sequence). The CDR3 loop reads CASSQESPRELGTGELFF. CDR3 coding DNA: TGTGCCAGCAGCCAAGAGTCCCCTCGGGAGCTAGGCACCGGGGAGCTGTTTTTT.

The chain links TRBV9 to TRBJ2-7; D is tentatively TRBD1 or TRBD2 (6 bases each). The CDR3 has 15 residues. Germline loops: CDR1 SGDLS, CDR2 YYNGEE. V was pared by 0 bases and J by 1 base, with 11 bases between. The CDR3 protein is CASSVVGGYSYEQYF. DNA of the CDR3: TGTGCCAGCAGCGTAGTAGGGGGGTATTCCTACGAGCAGTACTTC. The full variable domain, with the rest looked up from reference TRBV9 and TRBJ2-7, is DSGVTQTPKHLITATGQRVTLRCSPRSGDLSVYWYQQSLDQGLQFLIQYYNGEERAKGNILERFSAQQFPDLHSELNLSSLELGDSALYFCASSVVGGYSYEQYFGPGTRLTVT.

The genes are TRBV20-1 and TRBJ2-7; D may match TRBD1 or TRBD2 (5 bases each). This CDR3 comprises 12 residues. V lost 7 bases and J lost 6, with 16 bases in between. Per germline, CDR1 DFQATT and CDR2 SNEGSKA (reference sequence). The chain's CDR3 is CSVTGPLGEQYF. The CDR3 nucleotides read TGCAGTGTTACGGGACCCCTGGGCGAGCAGTACTTC.

Regarding this clonotype: Because the CDR3 is missing its conserved closing phenylalanine or tryptophan, this is likely a read error. The CDR3 region has the DNA TGTGCCAGCAGCCAAGACAGGGATTCACCCCTCCACCTT. Translation: CASSQDRDSPLHL. The chain couples TRBV3-1 to TRBJ1-6; perhaps TRBD1 as D (5 bases). The CDR3 extends over 13 amino acids. V shed 0 bases and J shed 8 bases, with 5 bases lying between them. Germline V gene data show CDR1 as LGHDT and CDR2 as YNNKEL (reference sequence).

The chain carries TRBV19 and TRBJ2-5; D is unresolved. The germline CDR1 and CDR2 sequences are LNHDA and SQIVND (reference sequence). CDR3 size: 15 residues. Trimming took off 6 bases at V and 5 bases at J, with 19 bases between the two ends. The CDR3 coding sequence is TGTGCCAGTAGCTGGACCCTCAGAGGTGGGGAGACCCAGTACTTC. Its protein product is CASSWTLRGGETQYF.

The chain recombines TRBV4-3 with TRBJ2-7; D call uncertain. V was trimmed by 0 bases and J by 3 bases, leaving 12 bases between them. The CDR3 sequence is 15 residues long. In germline, CDR1 is LGHNA, CDR2 YSLEER. In DNA form, the CDR3 reads TGCGCCAGCAGCCAAGATATTGGATGGAACTACGAGCAGTACTTC. Translating gives CASSQDIGWNYEQYF.

This clonotype was observed many times. CDR3 protein: CASSPYSGREAYGYTF. The CDR3 DNA reads TGCGCCAGCAGCCCCTACTCGGGCAGGGAAGCCTATGGCTACACCTTC. The V call is TRBV5-1, the J call TRBJ1-2; D may be TRBD1 (5 bases). This CDR3 spans 16 amino acids. Germline lookup yields CDR1 SGHRS and CDR2 YFSETQ. Trimming took off 4 bases at V and 4 bases at J, with 20 bases between the two ends. The full variable domain, with the rest looked up from reference TRBV5-1 and TRBJ1-2, is KAGVTQTPRYLIKTRGQQVTLSCSPISGHRSVSWYQQTPGQGLQFLFEYFSETQRNKGNFPGRFSGRQFSNSRSEMNVSTLELGDSALYLCASSPYSGREAYGYTFGSGTRLTVV.

The CDR3 region has the DNA TGTGCCAGTAGTATACCTTCCATGAACACTGAAGCTTTCTTT. It translates to CASSIPSMNTEAFF. The rearrangement joins TRBV19 to TRBJ1-1; D is ambiguous. The V end was cut by 2 bases, the J end by 0 bases, with 7 bases between. CDR1 LNHDA and CDR2 SQIVND come from the germline V gene (reference sequence). The CDR3 is made up of 14 amino acids.

The sample holds a few counts of this clonotype. The rearrangement uses TRBV6-1 and TRBJ2-7, with TRBD2 matching over 11 bases. The CDR3 is made up of 17 amino acids. V trimming: 9 bases; J trimming: 0 bases; junction bases outside the gene matches: 13. Germline-derived CDR1 and CDR2 are MNHNS and SASEGT. CDR3 protein: CASLQGTTSGGSYEQYF. CDR3 in DNA: TGTGCCAGTCTCCAAGGGACAACTAGCGGGGGCTCCTACGAGCAGTACTTC.